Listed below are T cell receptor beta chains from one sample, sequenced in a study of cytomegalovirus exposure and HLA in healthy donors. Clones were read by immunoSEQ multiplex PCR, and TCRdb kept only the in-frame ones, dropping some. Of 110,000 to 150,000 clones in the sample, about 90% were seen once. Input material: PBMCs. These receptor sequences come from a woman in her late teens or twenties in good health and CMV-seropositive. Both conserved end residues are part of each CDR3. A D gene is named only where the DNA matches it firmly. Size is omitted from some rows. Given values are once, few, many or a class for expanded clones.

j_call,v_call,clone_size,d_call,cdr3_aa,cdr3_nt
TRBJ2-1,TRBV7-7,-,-,CASSFRQGYINEQFF,TGTGCTAGCAGCTTTCGGCAGGGGTACATCAATGAGCAGTTCTTC
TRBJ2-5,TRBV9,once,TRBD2,CASSIGGGRAEETQYF,TGTGCCAGCAGCATCGGGGGCGGGAGGGCCGAGGAGACCCAGTACTTC
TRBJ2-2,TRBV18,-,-,CASSPQGANTGELFF,TGTGCCAGCTCACCCCAGGGCGCGAACACCGGGGAGCTGTTTTTT
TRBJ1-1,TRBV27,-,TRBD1,CASSFFDRVTEAFF,TGTGCCAGCAGTTTTTTCGACAGGGTGACTGAAGCTTTCTTT
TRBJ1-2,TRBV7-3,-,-,CASSLSHGGLGGYTF,TGTGCCAGCAGCTTAAGCCACGGGGGACTAGGTGGCTACACCTTC
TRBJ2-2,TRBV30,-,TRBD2,CAWSEGLARTGELFF,TGTGCCTGGAGTGAAGGACTAGCAAGGACCGGGGAGCTGTTTTTT
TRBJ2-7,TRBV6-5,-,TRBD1,CASSPGTAYEQYF,TGTGCCAGCAGTCCCGGGACAGCCTACGAGCAGTACTTC
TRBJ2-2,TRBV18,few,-,CASSPYTGRTGELFF,TGTGCCAGCTCACCATATACAGGGCGCACCGGGGAGCTGTTTTTT
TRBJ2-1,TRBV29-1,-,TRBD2,CSVTSGGAQQFF,TGCAGCGTTACTAGCGGGGGGGCCCAACAGTTCTTC
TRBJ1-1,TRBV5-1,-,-,CASTIQGNTEAFF,TGCGCCAGCACCATACAGGGGAACACTGAAGCTTTCTTT
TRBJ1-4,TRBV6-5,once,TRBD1,CASSPGTGLGEKLFF,TGTGCCAGCAGTCCCGGGACAGGTCTAGGCGAAAAACTGTTTTTT
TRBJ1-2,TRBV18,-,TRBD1,CASGQATSYGYTF,TGTGCCAGCGGACAGGCCACAAGCTATGGCTACACCTTC
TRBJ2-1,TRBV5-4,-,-,CASSLGWPSLSSYNEQFF,TGTGCCAGCAGCTTGGGATGGCCTAGCCTGAGCTCCTACAATGAGCAGTTCTTC
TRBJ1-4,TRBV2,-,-,CASSKSTETLEKLFF,TGTGCCAGCAGCAAATCTACGGAGACCCTTGAAAAACTGTTTTTT
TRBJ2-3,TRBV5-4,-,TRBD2,CASSGSGTSGTGNTQYF,TGTGCCAGCAGCGGATCCGGGACTAGCGGGACGGGGAATACGCAGTATTTT
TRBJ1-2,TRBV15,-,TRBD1,CATSSENDRVGYTF,TGTGCCACCAGCTCCGAGAACGACAGGGTTGGCTACACCTTC
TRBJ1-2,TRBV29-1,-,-,CSVGTGSGYTF,TGCAGCGTCGGTACAGGGTCTGGCTACACCTTC
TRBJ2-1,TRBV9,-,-,CASSEDSLLRNEQFF,TGTGCCAGCAGCGAGGACAGTCTCCTCCGCAATGAGCAGTTCTTC
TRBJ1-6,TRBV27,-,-,CASRGEAWGYSPLHF,TGTGCCAGCAGGGGGGAGGCCTGGGGTTATTCACCCCTCCACTTT
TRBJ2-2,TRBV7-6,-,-,CASSSPGGELFF,TGTGCCAGCAGCTCCCCGGGCGGGGAGCTGTTTTTT
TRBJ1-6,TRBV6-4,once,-,CASSDSGVLHSPLHF,TGTGCCAGCAGTGACTCCGGGGTACTTCATTCACCCCTCCACTTT
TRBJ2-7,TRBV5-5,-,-,CASSLAFGGYEQYF,TGTGCCAGCAGCTTGGCCTTTGGGGGGTACGAGCAGTACTTC
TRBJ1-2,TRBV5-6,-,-,CASSYGRDNRYTF,TGTGCCAGCAGCTACGGGAGGGACAATCGCTACACCTTC
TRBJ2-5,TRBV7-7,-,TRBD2,CASSLPGGPETQYF,TGTGCTAGCAGCTTACCGGGGGGGCCGGAGACCCAGTACTTC
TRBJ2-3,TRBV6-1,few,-,CASSEGSLGYF,TGTGCCAGCAGTGAGGGTAGCTTAGGGTATTTT
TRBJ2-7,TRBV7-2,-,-,CASSLPQVHEQYF,TGTGCCAGCAGCTTACCCCAGGTCCACGAGCAGTACTTC
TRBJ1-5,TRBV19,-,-,CASRISSVNQPQHF,TGTGCCAGTAGAATATCCTCCGTTAATCAGCCCCAGCATTTT
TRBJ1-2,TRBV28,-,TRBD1,CASSLATGGYGYTF,TGTGCCAGCAGTTTAGCGACAGGGGGCTATGGCTACACCTTC
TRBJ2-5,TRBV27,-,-,CASSSRDKETQYF,TGTGCCAGCAGTTCCCGGGACAAAGAGACCCAGTACTTC
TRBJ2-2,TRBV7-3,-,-,CASSSGASRGRTGELFF,TGTGCCAGCAGCTCTGGCGCCTCCAGGGGTCGTACCGGGGAGCTGTTTTTT
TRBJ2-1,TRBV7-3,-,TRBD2,CASSSLAGGHNEQFF,TGTGCCAGCAGCTCATTAGCGGGGGGACACAATGAGCAGTTCTTC